The clone carrying this TCR beta chain was seen more than once but under ten times. The sample belongs to a study of T-cell memory formation after mild COVID-19. For the study at large: For the most part, TCR clusters were specific to one donor.

TCRdb re-called the 5' RACE reads through MiXCR, storing one row per CDR3 protein. The sample carries about 110,000 distinct CDR3 sequences, 15% to 20% recorded once. The CDR3 has 15 amino acids. With V trimmed by 2 bases and J by 2 bases, 4 bases remained unmatched. The germline V gene has CDR1 MNHEY and CDR2 SVGEGT. The receptor was derived from an adult woman who had mild COVID-19 (a few samples of this study predate the infection). Cell type and time point are not known. The sequenced sample was PBMCs or a T cell subset sorted from them (not recorded which). This chain joins TRBV6-2 or TRBV6-3 and TRBJ2-7; 9 bases line up with TRBD1. The CDR3 DNA is TGTGCCAGCAGTTACCGGGACAGGGTGGCCTACGAGCAGTACTTC. This encodes CASSYRDRVAYEQYF.